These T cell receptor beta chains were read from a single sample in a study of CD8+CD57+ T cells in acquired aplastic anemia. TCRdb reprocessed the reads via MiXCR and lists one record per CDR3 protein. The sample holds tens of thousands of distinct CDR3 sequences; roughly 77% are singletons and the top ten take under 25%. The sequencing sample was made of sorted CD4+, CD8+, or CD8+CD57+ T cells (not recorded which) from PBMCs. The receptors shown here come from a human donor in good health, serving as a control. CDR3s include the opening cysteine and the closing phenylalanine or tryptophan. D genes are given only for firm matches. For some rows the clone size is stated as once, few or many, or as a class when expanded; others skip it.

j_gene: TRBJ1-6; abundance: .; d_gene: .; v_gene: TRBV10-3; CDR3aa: CAIHQGPNSPLHF; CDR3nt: TGTGCCATCCACCAGGGACCTAATTCACCCCTCCACTTT
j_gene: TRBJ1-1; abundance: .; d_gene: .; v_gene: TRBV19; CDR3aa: CASSSRARGWNF; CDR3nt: TGTGCCAGTAGTTCCCGGGCTCGGGGATGGAACTTT
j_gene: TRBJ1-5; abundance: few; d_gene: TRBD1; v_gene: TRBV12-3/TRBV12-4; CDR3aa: CASKDRGNQPQHF; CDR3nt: TGTGCCAGCAAAGACAGGGGGAATCAGCCCCAGCATTTT
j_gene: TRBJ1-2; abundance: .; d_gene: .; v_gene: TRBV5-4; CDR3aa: CASSVKGGYGYTF; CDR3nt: TGTGCCAGCAGTGTCAAAGGAGGCTATGGCTACACCTTC
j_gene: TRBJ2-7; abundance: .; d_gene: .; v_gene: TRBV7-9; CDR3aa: CASSPSVYEQYF; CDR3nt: TGTGCCAGCAGCCCCTCCGTTTACGAGCAGTACTTC
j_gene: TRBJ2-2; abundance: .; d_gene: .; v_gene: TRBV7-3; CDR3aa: CASSLARQSGELFF; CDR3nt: TGTGCCAGCAGCTTGGCTAGACAGTCCGGGGAGCTGTTTTTT
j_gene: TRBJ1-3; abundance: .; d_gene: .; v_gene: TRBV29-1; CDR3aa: CSVAFGLGSGNTIYF; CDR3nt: TGCAGCGTTGCCTTCGGTCTAGGATCTGGAAACACCATATATTTT
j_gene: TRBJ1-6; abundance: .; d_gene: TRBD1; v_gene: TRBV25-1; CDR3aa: CASSGRTGVNSPLHF; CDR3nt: TGTGCCAGCAGTGGACGGACAGGGGTAAATTCACCCCTCCACTTT
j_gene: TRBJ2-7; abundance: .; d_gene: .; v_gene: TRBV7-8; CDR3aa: CASSLSRRYEQYF; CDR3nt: TGTGCCAGCAGCTTATCAAGGCGGTACGAGCAGTACTTC
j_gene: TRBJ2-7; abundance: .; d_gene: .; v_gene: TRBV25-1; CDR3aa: CASSPGASSYEQYF; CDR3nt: TGTGCCAGCAGTCCCGGGGCAAGCTCCTACGAGCAGTACTTC
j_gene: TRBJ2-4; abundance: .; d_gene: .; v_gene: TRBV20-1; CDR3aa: CSARDRGEGDIQYF; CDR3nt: TGCAGTGCTAGAGATCGGGGAGAGGGGGACATTCAGTACTTC
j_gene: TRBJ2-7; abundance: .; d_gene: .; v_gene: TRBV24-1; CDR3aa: CATSAGYEQYF; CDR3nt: TGTGCCACCAGTGCAGGTTACGAGCAGTACTTC
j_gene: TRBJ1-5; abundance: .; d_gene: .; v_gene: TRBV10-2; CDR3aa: CASSESTGVQPQHF; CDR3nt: TGCGCCAGCAGTGAGTCGACAGGTGTTCAGCCCCAGCATTTT
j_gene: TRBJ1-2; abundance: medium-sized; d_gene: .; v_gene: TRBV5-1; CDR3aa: CASSFREANYGYTF; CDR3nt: TGCGCCAGCAGCTTTCGGGAGGCCAACTATGGCTACACCTTC
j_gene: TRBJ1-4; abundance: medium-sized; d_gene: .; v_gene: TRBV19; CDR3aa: CASSPFRATNEKLFF; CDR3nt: TGTGCCAGTAGTCCATTTAGAGCAACTAATGAAAAACTGTTTTTT
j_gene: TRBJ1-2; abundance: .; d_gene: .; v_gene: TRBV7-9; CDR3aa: CASSERVQGKDGYTF; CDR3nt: TGTGCCAGCAGCGAACGAGTCCAGGGTAAGGATGGCTACACCTTC
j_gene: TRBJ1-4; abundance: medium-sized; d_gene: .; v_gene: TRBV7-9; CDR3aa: CASSLGPGADEKLFF; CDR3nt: TGTGCCAGCAGCTTAGGTCCAGGGGCCGATGAAAAACTGTTTTTT
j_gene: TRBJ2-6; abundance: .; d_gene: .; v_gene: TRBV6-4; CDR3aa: CASSASEGVSGANVLTF; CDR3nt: TGTGCCAGCAGTGCCTCGGAAGGGGTTTCTGGGGCCAACGTCCTGACTTTC
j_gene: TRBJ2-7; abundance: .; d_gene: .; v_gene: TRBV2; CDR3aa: CASSEVYEQYF; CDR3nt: TGTGCCAGCAGTGAGGTCTACGAGCAGTACTTC
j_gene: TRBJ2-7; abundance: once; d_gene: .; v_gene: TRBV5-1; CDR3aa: CASSWRGDGSSYEQYF; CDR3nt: TGCGCCAGCAGCTGGAGGGGGGACGGGAGCTCCTACGAGCAGTACTTC
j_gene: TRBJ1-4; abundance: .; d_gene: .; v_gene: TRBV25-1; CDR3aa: CASSKGSTNEKLFF; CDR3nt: TGTGCCAGCAGCAAGGGATCTACTAATGAAAAACTGTTTTTT
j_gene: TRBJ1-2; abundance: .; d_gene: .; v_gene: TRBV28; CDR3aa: CASSSKGSGYTF; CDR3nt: TGTGCCAGCAGTTCGAAAGGGAGTGGCTACACCTTC